This T cell receptor beta chain was recovered during a study of cytomegalovirus exposure and HLA in healthy donors. Study-wide findings and caveats: Presence/absence analyses treated sequencing depth as roughly uniform across donors. Most of the TCR beta V segments (in an earlier analysis) were productive either about 87% or about 30% of the time.

Donors were nominally healthy when sampled, though unrecorded immune exposures were likely. With regard to this clone: Its target is not known.

The study ran its PCR with 60 Vbeta and 13 Jbeta primers. Produced via immunoSEQ multiplex PCR; TCRdb's table is partial and in-frame only. Here the sample spans over 60,000 clones, more than 75% being singletons. This TCR came from a young man in good health and CMV-seronegative. Sequenced sample: PBMCs.

CDR3 in amino acids: CASSSQTGLPSDTQYF. The CDR3 nucleotides read TGTGCCAGCAGCTCCCAGACAGGGCTCCCTTCAGATACGCAGTATTTT. This chain uses TRBV11-3 with TRBJ2-3; 7 bases line up with TRBD1. With 4 bases clipped from V and 4 bases from J, the junction kept 11 bases outside the gene matches. The CDR3 covers 16 residues. Germline lookup yields CDR1 SGHNT and CDR2 YENEEA.